The T cell receptor (beta chain) described here comes from a study of blood T cell repertoires in COVID-19. This clone has a single count. This CDR3 is built from 13 residues. In germline, CDR1 is SGHDN, CDR2 FVKESK. The V and J ends lost 1 base and 5 bases respectively, with 5 bases between them. Clones were sequenced by immunoSEQ multiplex PCR, and TCRdb holds only the in-frame ones, with some missing. This table holds over 5,500 clones, roughly four fifths found once. Material: peripheral blood. This TCR was recovered from a man aged 55 to 70 with acute or convalescent COVID-19. The rearrangement uses TRBV14 and TRBJ2-2; D gene uncertain. The CDR3 region has the DNA TGTGCCAGCAGCCAAGTCAATACCGGGGAGCTGTTTTTT. Amino acids: CASSQVNTGELFF.